The 20 T cell receptor beta chains in this list originate from one sample, sequenced in a study of blood T cell repertoires in COVID-19. Generated by immunoSEQ multiplex PCR, the TCRdb table keeps only in-frame clones and is missing some. Here the sample spans about 200,000 clones, under 90% being singletons. The sample comprised peripheral blood. The receptors were sampled from a woman in her 40s with active or convalescent COVID-19.

This clone was detected once. The rearrangement uses TRBV5-1 and TRBJ1-6; TRBD1 agrees at 10 bases. The germline V gene has CDR1 SGHRS and CDR2 YFSETQ. The CDR3 runs to 17 residues. The ends lost 0 bases at V and 7 bases at J; junction bases unmatched: 7. CDR3 protein: CASSLAGGQGWNSPLHF. The CDR3 bases are TGCGCCAGCAGCTTGGCAGGGGGACAGGGGTGGAATTCACCCCTCCACTTT.

J is TRBJ2-7 and V is TRBV3-1 (or the pseudogene TRBV3-2); 10 nucleotides line up with TRBD2. The CDR3 spans 15 residues. The V segment lost 2 bases and the J segment 7 bases; nucleotides outside the gene matches: 8. The V gene's germline CDR1 is LGHDT and CDR2 YNNKEL (reference sequence). CDR3 DNA: TGTGCCAGCAGCCAATTCTCAGCGGGAGGGCGTGAGCAGTACTTC. Translating it yields CASSQFSAGGREQYF.

This chain links TRBV7-6 with TRBJ2-7; TRBD1 agrees at 10 bases. The germline V gene has CDR1 SGHVS and CDR2 FNYEAQ. The CDR3 is made up of 15 amino acids. Trimming at V came to 5 bases and at J to 2 bases, leaving 6 bases not matched to a gene. CDR3 sequence (DNA): TGTGCCAGCAGCCAGACAGGGGGCGCGACCTACGAGCAGTACTTC. This encodes CASSQTGGATYEQYF.

The chain is built from TRBV27 and TRBJ2-7, with 9 positions matching TRBD1. Trimming took 6 bases from V and 2 from J; bases not matched to a gene: 8. The CDR3 covers 15 residues. The germline CDR1 and CDR2 sequences are MNHEY and SMNVEV (reference sequence). The CDR3 reads CASSQLGQGTYEQYF. The CDR3 DNA sequence: TGTGCCAGCAGCCAATTGGGACAGGGCACCTACGAGCAGTACTTC.

The chain uses TRBV30 and TRBJ1-6; no reliable D call. This CDR3 spans 15 amino acids. The germline V gene encodes CDR1 GTSNPN and CDR2 SVGIG (reference sequence). The V end lost 8 bases, the J end lost 0 bases, and 14 bases lay between the germline ends. The DNA of the CDR3 is TGTGCCCAACGGAGGGCAGGCTCCTATAATTCACCCCTCCACTTT. It is translated as CAQRRAGSYNSPLHF.

The chain carries TRBV9 and TRBJ2-3, with TRBD2 matching 11 bases. Germline V lookup: CDR1 SGDLS, CDR2 YYNGEE. This CDR3 is 15 amino acids long. J gave up 2 bases and V 3 bases, and 2 bases lay outside the gene matches. For the CDR3, the DNA is TGTGCCAGCAGCGCTAGCGGGGGGTACACAGATACGCAGTATTTT. It yields the protein CASSASGGYTDTQYF.

The CDR3 reads CASSTTGNTEAFF. CDR3 bases: TGTGCCAGCAGCACGACGGGGAACACTGAAGCTTTCTTT. The chain carries TRBV7-2 and TRBJ1-1; D gene uncertain. The CDR3 has 13 residues. Germline CDR1 reads SGHTA; CDR2 reads FQGNSA. V lost 5 bases and J lost 1, with 8 bases in between. Using reference TRBV7-2 and TRBJ1-1 for the parts outside the CDR3, the full variable domain is GAGVSQSPSNKVTEKGKDVELRCDPISGHTALYWYRQSLGQGLEFLIYFQGNSAPDKSGLPSDRFSAERTGGSVSTLTIQRTQQEDSAVYLCASSTTGNTEAFFGQGTRLTVV.

This clone was counted only a few times. The chain recombines TRBV19 with TRBJ2-3; D not resolved. The CDR3 contains 16 residues. V lost 3 bases and J lost 0, with 13 bases in between. Looked up from germline, CDR1 is LNHDA and CDR2 is SQIVND (reference sequence). CDR3 region: CASSMPTATSTDTQYF. CDR3 DNA: TGTGCCAGTAGTATGCCGACTGCTACTAGCACAGATACGCAGTATTTT.

This clone was counted only a few times. V usage is TRBV6-5 and J usage is TRBJ1-1; 9 bases line up with TRBD1. The junction had 7 bases not matched to a gene; V was cut back by 6 bases and J by 5 bases. The CDR3 is 14 residues long. Germline V gene data show CDR1 as MNHEY and CDR2 as SVGAGI. The CDR3 DNA reads TGTGCCAGCAGCCCCGGGACAGGGTATACTGAAGCTTTCTTT. It yields the protein CASSPGTGYTEAFF.

This chain uses TRBV29-1 with TRBJ2-7, with D unclear. V was shortened by 4 bases and J by 2 bases, with 12 bases between the two germline ends. The CDR3 length is 13 residues. Germline V CDR1 and CDR2: SQVTM, ANQGSEA. The DNA of the CDR3 is TGCAGCGTTGGGCAGGTGGGCGCCTACGAGCAGTACTTC. Encoded protein: CSVGQVGAYEQYF.

This chain connects TRBV14 to TRBJ2-2; D is unresolved. The CDR3 contains 15 residues. Germline loops: CDR1 SGHDN, CDR2 FVKESK. V gave up 0 bases and J gave up 3 bases, with 8 bases separating them. CDR3 bases: TGTGCCAGCAGCCAAGACATACTCTACACCGGGGAGCTGTTTTTT. This encodes CASSQDILYTGELFF.

The J gene is TRBJ1-2, the V gene TRBV5-5; the D is unclear. Germline V lookup: CDR1 SGHKS, CDR2 YYEKEE (reference sequence). Trimming removed 5 bases from V and 4 bases from J, with 21 bases in between. This CDR3 region has 16 residues. CDR3 sequence reads: CASSFRIQNRSYGYTF. Written as DNA, the CDR3 is TGTGCCAGCAGTTTCAGGATCCAGAACAGATCCTATGGCTACACCTTC.

The genes are TRBV19 and TRBJ1-2; possibly TRBD1 for D (5 bases). With 0 bases removed from V and 2 bases from J, the gap between germline ends came to 10 bases. CDR1 LNHDA and CDR2 SQIVND come from the germline V gene (reference sequence). CDR3 size: 15 residues. This chain's CDR3 is CASSIDLKGNYGYTF. In DNA form, the CDR3 reads TGTGCCAGTAGTATAGATTTGAAGGGGAACTATGGCTACACCTTC.

This sequence joins TRBV19 and TRBJ2-2; 7 bases align to TRBD2. Germline CDR1 LNHDA, CDR2 SQIVND (reference sequence). V was pared by 0 bases and J by 0 bases, with 4 bases of the junction left unmatched. The length of the CDR3 is 17 residues. CDR3 sequence: CASSIDPAGANTGELFF. As DNA, the CDR3 is TGTGCCAGTAGTATAGATCCCGCGGGGGCGAACACCGGGGAGCTGTTTTTT. The complete variable domain, with remaining parts taken from reference TRBV19 and TRBJ2-2, reads DGGITQSPKYLFRKEGQNVTLSCEQNLNHDAMYWYRQDPGQGLRLIYYSQIVNDFQKGDIAEGYSVSREKKESFPLTVTSAQKNPTAFYLCASSIDPAGANTGELFFGEGSRLTVL.

The count of this clone is one. V usage is TRBV7-3 and J usage is TRBJ2-7, with 9 bases that match TRBD2. The CDR3 spans 13 residues. Trimming took 5 bases from V and 7 from J; bases not matched to a gene: 6. Germline CDR1 is SGHTA and CDR2 is FQGTGA. DNA for the CDR3: TGTGCCAGCAGCGTCGGACTAGCGACAGAGCAGTACTTC. Its protein product is CASSVGLATEQYF.

This chain connects TRBV7-9 to TRBJ1-2; 7 nucleotides line up with TRBD1. CDR1 is SEHNR and CDR2 is FQNEAQ in the germline V gene (reference sequence). The trim removed 10 bases at V and 5 bases at J, leaving 13 bases unmatched. The length of the CDR3 is 14 residues. CDR3 amino acids: CATRIGQAMYGYTF. In nucleotides, the CDR3 is TGTGCCACCCGGATTGGACAGGCAATGTATGGCTACACCTTC.

For this clone: The junction and the germline gene differ at one end; a read error may be behind it. V is TRBV7-7 and J is TRBJ2-7, with 8 bases that match TRBD1. The CDR3 runs 13 residues. The germline V gene has CDR1 SSHAT and CDR2 FNYEAQ (reference sequence). CDR3 DNA sequence: TGTGCTAGCAGCTTAGGACAGGGAGACGAGCAGTACTTC. Its translation is CASSLGQGDEQYF.

This clone was counted once. The chain recombines TRBV6-4 with TRBJ1-1, with 7 bases lining up with TRBD1. The CDR3 contains 13 residues. Germline trimming cut 6 bases from V and 5 bases from J; bases unmatched to any gene: 6. Germline V gene lookup returns CDR1 MRHNA and CDR2 SNTAGT. The CDR3 reads CASREQGWTEAFF. As DNA, the CDR3 is TGTGCCAGCAGGGAACAGGGGTGGACTGAAGCTTTCTTT.

The chain couples TRBV5-1 to TRBJ2-7, with 8 bases lining up with TRBD1. CDR1 SGHRS and CDR2 YFSETQ come from the germline V gene. J gave up 4 bases and V 0 bases, and 6 bases lay outside the gene matches. This CDR3 region has 15 residues. CDR3 amino acids: CASSLVGGQDYEQYF. The DNA for the CDR3 is TGCGCCAGCAGCTTGGTCGGGGGACAGGATTACGAGCAGTACTTC.

V and J are TRBV3-1 (or the pseudogene TRBV3-2) and TRBJ2-7; 9 bases align to TRBD2. Germline loops: CDR1 LGHDT, CDR2 YNNKEL (reference sequence). J was trimmed by 3 bases and V by 0 bases; bases with no gene match: 6. The CDR3 sequence is 16 residues long. Written as DNA, the CDR3 is TGTGCCAGCAGCCAAGATGGGGCTAGCGGGGTCTACGAGCAGTACTTC. Its translation: CASSQDGASGVYEQYF.